This T cell receptor (beta chain) originates from a study of PD-L1 blockade in urothelial cancer. Study at large: Blood drawn 3 weeks (second dose) and 6 weeks after treatment start was analyzed. The study recovered a median of roughly 140,000 T cells per blood sample.

V lost 4 bases and J lost 7, with 25 bases in between. This CDR3 contains 17 residues. Germline assignment: CDR1 MNHNS and CDR2 SASEGT. Specified time point: pretreatment peripheral blood. Locally advanced or metastatic urothelial carcinoma affected the patients. The table came from immunoSEQ multiplex PCR; TCRdb's copy has only in-frame clones and leaves some out. The sample lists roughly 45,000 clones; around 84% were seen once. This receptor was identified in a man in his sixties with urothelial cancer. The chain has TRBV6-1 and TRBJ2-5, with a possible D match to TRBD1 (6 bases). The sequenced sample was PBMCs, obtained around atezolizumab (anti-PD-L1) treatment. In nucleotides, the CDR3 is TGTGCCAGCAGTGTGATCTCGACAGGCCGAGTGGATGTGACCCAGTACTTC. This encodes CASSVISTGRVDVTQYF.